This T cell receptor (beta chain) was captured in a study of memory CD4+ T cells and cytomegalovirus serostatus. At the level of the study: Donors were healthy Belgian adults, several CMV seropositive and 20 to 25 seronegative.

In regard to this clone: Its antigen is unknown.

Germline V gene data show CDR1 as KGHSH and CDR2 as LQKENI. CDR3 length: 14 residues. V was trimmed by 0 bases and J by 4 bases, leaving 7 bases between them. Study-wide results and limits: CMV serostatus prediction reached median AUC 0.95, or 0.91 with US-trained model. The CMV-associated TCR signature appears largely within the CD4+ memory repertoire. Each of approximately 61 CMV-associated TCRbeta sequences occurred in one to five individuals.

Assay: immunoSEQ multiplex PCR; the TCRdb copy retains only in-frame clones and omits some. The sample contains 40,000 to 50,000 clones, 76% of which appear only once. The sort gate was single viable CD3+CD4+CD8-CD45RO+ cells for memory CD4+ T cells. The TCR sequence derives from an adult in good health and CMV-seronegative. This chain uses TRBV18 with TRBJ2-1; the D is unclear. Sequenced material: memory CD4+ T cells from blood. The CDR3: CASSPPEGYNEQFF. CDR3 nucleotide sequence: TGTGCCAGCTCACCACCGGAAGGTTACAATGAGCAGTTCTTC.